This TCR beta chain was identified in a study of regulatory T cells in long-lasting Graves disease. Time point: newly diagnosed GD, antithyroid drugs for less than 3 months. PBMC-extracted RNA yielded the TCR library. Study-wide points: Having few samples may have compromised the accuracy.

As to this clonotype: Antigen unknown.

Arm-PCR of CDR3 regions with iRepertoire HTBI primers generated TCR beta libraries. TCRdb re-analysed the multiplex PCR reads in MiXCR, keeping a single row per CDR3 protein. The top ten clones hold about 20% of a sample with under 450,000 distinct CDR3 sequences, 10% to 15% of them seen once. This CDR3 contains 14 residues. V shed 0 bases and J shed 5 bases, with 9 bases lying between them. Germline V CDR1 and CDR2: SGHNT, YYREEE (reference sequence). In addition, the sample was reused for a study of T cells in Graves' hyperthyroidism and ophthalmopathy. As that study records: Patients with ophthalmopathy were separated from those with stable hyperthyroidism by a 13 V-J model.

The clonotype comes from a woman aged 18-29 years with Graves disease. The rearrangement links TRBV5-4 to TRBJ2-1; no reliable D call. Sequencing was performed on peripheral blood mononuclear cells (PBMCs), taken at new diagnosis, from a patient treated with antithyroid drugs. The CDR3 coding sequence is TGTGCCAGCAGCTTGGGTCCGATAAACAATGAGCAGTTCTTC. Translated, it gives CASSLGPINNEQFF.